This T cell receptor beta chain is from a study of blood T cell repertoires in COVID-19. Ages ranged from roughly 18 to 100 years, with residence in about 23 US areas. Trimming took off 1 base at V and 2 bases at J, with 6 bases between the two ends. In germline, CDR1 is SGHNT, CDR2 YYREEE (reference sequence). The length of the CDR3 is 13 residues. This table comes from immunoSEQ multiplex PCR, and its TCRdb copy is limited to in-frame clones, with some not included. Here the sample spans some 400,000 clones, roughly nine tenths being singletons. This receptor was obtained from a man aged 30 to 39 who had recovered from COVID-19. V is TRBV5-4 and J is TRBJ1-1; D call uncertain. What was sequenced was PBMCs or T cells enriched from blood (not recorded which). CDR3 in amino acids: CASSLWSNTEAFF. The DNA for the CDR3 is TGTGCCAGCAGCTTGTGGAGTAACACTGAAGCTTTCTTT.